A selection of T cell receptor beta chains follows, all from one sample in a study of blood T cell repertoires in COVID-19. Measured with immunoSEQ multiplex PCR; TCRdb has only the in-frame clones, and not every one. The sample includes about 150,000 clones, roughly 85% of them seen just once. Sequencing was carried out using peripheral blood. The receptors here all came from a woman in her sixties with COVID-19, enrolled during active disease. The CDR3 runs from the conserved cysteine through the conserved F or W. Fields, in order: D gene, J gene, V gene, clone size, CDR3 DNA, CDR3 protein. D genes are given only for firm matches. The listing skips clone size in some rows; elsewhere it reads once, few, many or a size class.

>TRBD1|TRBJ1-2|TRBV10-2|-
TGCGCCAGCAGTCCCGGACAGGGACTTAACCACACCTTC
CASSPGQGLNHTF
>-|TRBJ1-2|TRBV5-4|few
TGTGCCAGCAGCTTGTCCGCAGGCTATGGCTACACCTTC
CASSLSAGYGYTF
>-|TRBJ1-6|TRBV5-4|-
TGTGCCAGCAGCCAGGGCCGTCCTAATTCACCCCTCCACTTT
CASSQGRPNSPLHF
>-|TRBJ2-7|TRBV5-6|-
TGTGCCAGCAGCTGGAGGGACGAGCAGTACTTC
CASSWRDEQYF
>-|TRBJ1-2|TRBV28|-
TGTGCCAGCGTCCCGACAGCTAACTATGGCTACACCTTC
CASVPTANYGYTF
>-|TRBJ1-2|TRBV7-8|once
TGTGCCAGCAGCTTAGAGCATCGGGTTAGGGGCAATGGCTATGGCTACACCTTC
CASSLEHRVRGNGYGYTF
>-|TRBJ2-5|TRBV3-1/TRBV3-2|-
TGTGCCAGCACCCGAAAAAGAATGGACAGAACTCAAGAGACCCAGTACTTC
CASTRKRMDRTQETQYF
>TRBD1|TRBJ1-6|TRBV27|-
TGTGCCAGCAGTATTACAGGGGGCGCAGGGTCACCCCTCCACTTT
CASSITGGAGSPLHF
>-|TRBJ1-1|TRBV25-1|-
TGTGCCAGCCAACAAGAGAACACTGAAGCTTTCTTT
CASQQENTEAFF
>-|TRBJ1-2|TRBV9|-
TGTGCCAGCAGCCCTAGGGGTTATGGCTACACCTTC
CASSPRGYGYTF
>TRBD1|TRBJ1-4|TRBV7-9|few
TGTGCCAGCAGCCCAGAGGGGACAGGGTTTTATGAAAAACTGTTTTTT
CASSPEGTGFYEKLFF
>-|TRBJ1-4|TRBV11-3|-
TGTGCCAGCAGCCAAGAACAGGGCCCAACTAATGAAAAACTGTTTTTT
CASSQEQGPTNEKLFF
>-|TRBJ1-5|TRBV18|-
TGTGCCAGCTCACCGGGGCAGTATAGCAATCAGCCCCAGCATTTT
CASSPGQYSNQPQHF
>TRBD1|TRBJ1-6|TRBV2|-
TGTGCCAGCACGAGACAGGGGGTGGATTCACCCCTCCACTTT
CASTRQGVDSPLHF
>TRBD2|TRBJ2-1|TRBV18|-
TGTGCCAGCTCACCGACTAGCGGCAGCTCCTACAATGAGCAGTTCTTC
CASSPTSGSSYNEQFF
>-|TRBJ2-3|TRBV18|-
TGTGCCAGCTTACCAACGGGCGGCAGGGCTGTAGATACGCAGTATTTT
CASLPTGGRAVDTQYF